This T cell receptor (beta chain) was recovered during a study of cytomegalovirus exposure and HLA in healthy donors. The wider study: The roughly 110 validation repertoires were reported in a later analysis to have been generated on the same platform as the approximately 700 first-cohort repertoires. The study, taken as a whole, reports: Confirmation was obtained in vitro that a few CMV-associated chains are specific for CMV antigens. It was approximately 160 TCR beta chains that were listed as cytomegalovirus-associated.

On this clone: The antigen is undetermined.

The V gene end was trimmed by 10 bases and the J gene end by 4 bases; junction bases not matched to a gene: 7. Germline CDR1 and CDR2: SGHNT and YYREEE (reference sequence). CDR3 length: 13 residues. These donors were members of the roughly 120-subject validation cohort, a group separate from the approximately 670-subject first cohort. Profiling relied on immunoSEQ multiplex PCR, and the TCRdb table lists in-frame clones only, not all of them. The sample lists around 150,000 clones; 91% were seen once. This rearrangement joins TRBV5-4 to TRBJ2-1; the match to TRBD1 covers 8 bases. The sequence was collected from a woman younger than 30 in good health and CMV-seropositive. The sample was PBMCs. The CDR3 loop is CALLDRAYNEQFF. In DNA form, the CDR3 reads TGTGCCTTATTGGACAGGGCTTACAATGAGCAGTTCTTC.